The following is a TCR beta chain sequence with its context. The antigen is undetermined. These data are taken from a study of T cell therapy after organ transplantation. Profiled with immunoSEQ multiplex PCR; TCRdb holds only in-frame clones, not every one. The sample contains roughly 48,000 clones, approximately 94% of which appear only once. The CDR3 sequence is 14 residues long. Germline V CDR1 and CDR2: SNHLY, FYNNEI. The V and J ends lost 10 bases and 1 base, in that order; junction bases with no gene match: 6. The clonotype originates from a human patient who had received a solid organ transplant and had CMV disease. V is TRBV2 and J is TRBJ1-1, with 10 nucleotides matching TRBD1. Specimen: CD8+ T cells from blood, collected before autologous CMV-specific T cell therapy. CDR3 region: CATRQGAENTEAFF. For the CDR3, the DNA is TGTGCCACGAGACAGGGGGCTGAGAACACTGAAGCTTTCTTT.